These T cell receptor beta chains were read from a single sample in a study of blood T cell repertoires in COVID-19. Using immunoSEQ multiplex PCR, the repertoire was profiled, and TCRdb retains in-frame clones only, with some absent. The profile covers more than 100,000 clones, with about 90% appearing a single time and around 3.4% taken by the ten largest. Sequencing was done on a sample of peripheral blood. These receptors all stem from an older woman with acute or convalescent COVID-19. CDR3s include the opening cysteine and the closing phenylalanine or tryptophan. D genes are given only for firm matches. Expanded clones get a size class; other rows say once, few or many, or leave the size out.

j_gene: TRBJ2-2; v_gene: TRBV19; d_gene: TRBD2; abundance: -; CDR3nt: TGTGCCAGTACCCCCCCACTGGGGCTAGCGGGAGACACCGGGGAGCTGTTTTTT; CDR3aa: CASTPPLGLAGDTGELFF
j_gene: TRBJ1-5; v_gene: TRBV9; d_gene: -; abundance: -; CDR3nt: TGTGCCAGCAGCGTACAGGCAGGTTCCCAGCCCCAGCATTTT; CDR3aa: CASSVQAGSQPQHF
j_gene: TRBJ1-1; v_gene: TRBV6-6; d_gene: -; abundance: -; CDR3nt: TGTGCCAGCACCTTACAGGAAAACACTGAAGCTTTCTTT; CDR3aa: CASTLQENTEAFF
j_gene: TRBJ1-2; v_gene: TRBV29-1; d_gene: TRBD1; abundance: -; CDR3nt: TGCAGCGTCCAGACAGGGACCAGTCAAGGCTACACCTTC; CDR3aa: CSVQTGTSQGYTF
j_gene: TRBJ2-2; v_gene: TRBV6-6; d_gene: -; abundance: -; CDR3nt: TGTGCCAGCAGTTACTCGAGCGGGTCCGGGGAGCTGTTTTTT; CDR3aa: CASSYSSGSGELFF
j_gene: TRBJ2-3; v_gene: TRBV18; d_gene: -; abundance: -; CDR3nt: TGTGCCAGCTCACCACCGTTCAGGGCCGGCACAGATACGCAGTATTTT; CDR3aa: CASSPPFRAGTDTQYF
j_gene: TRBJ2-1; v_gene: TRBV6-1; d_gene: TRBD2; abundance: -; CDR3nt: TGTGCCAGCAGTGAACCGCCGGGGGGCAATGAGCAGTTCTTC; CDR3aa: CASSEPPGGNEQFF
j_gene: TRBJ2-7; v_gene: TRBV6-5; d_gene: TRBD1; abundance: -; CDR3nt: TGTGCCAGCAGTTACAGGCAGGGGGTTTCCAACGAGCAGTACTTC; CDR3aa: CASSYRQGVSNEQYF
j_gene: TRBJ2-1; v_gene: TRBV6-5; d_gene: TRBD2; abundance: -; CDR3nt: TGTGCCAGCAGTTCTAGCGGGAGGTCCAATGAGCAGTTCTTC; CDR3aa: CASSSSGRSNEQFF
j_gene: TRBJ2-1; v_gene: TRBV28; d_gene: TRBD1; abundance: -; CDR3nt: TGTGCCAGCAGTTTATTCGGACAGGGGATTAATGAGCAGTTCTTC; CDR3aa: CASSLFGQGINEQFF
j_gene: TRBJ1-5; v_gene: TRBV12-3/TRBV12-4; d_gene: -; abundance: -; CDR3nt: TGTGCCAGCACCCTCGGGAGGGGTCAGCCCCAGCATTTT; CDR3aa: CASTLGRGQPQHF
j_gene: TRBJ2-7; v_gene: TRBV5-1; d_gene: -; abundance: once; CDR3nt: TGCGCCAGCAGCTCCGGGGTCTACGAGCAGTACTTC; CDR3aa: CASSSGVYEQYF
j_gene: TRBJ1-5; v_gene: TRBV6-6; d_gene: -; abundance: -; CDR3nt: TGTGCCAGCAGTATTCAGGGGAGCAATCAGCCCCAGCATTTT; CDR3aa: CASSIQGSNQPQHF
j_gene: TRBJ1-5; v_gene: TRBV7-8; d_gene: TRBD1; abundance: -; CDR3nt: TGTGCCAGCAGCGCCGGGTTGGACAGGACCAATCAGCCCCAGCATTTT; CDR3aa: CASSAGLDRTNQPQHF
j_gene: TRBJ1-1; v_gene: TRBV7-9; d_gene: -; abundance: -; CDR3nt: TGTGCCAGCAGCCAACAGGGCCTCATGAACACTGAAGCTTTCTTT; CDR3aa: CASSQQGLMNTEAFF
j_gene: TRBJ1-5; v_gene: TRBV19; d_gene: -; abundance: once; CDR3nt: TGTGCCAGTAGTATAGATGCCAGGGATAATCAGCCCCAGCATTTT; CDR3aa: CASSIDARDNQPQHF
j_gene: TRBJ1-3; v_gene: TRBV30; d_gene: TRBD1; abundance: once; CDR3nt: TGTGCCTGGAAGGGGCAGGGGGCGGTAGGAAACACCATATATTTT; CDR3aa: CAWKGQGAVGNTIYF
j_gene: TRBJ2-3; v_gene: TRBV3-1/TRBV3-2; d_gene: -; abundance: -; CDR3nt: TGTGCCAGCAGCCAAGGCCCCTCCGGGAGTGCGGATACGCAGTATTTT; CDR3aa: CASSQGPSGSADTQYF
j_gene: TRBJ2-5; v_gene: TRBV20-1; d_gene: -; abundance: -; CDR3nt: TGCAGTGCTGGGTCGAGGGAGACCCAGTACTTC; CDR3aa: CSAGSRETQYF
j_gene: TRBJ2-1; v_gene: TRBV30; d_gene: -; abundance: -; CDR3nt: TGTGCCTGGACCCGGGGGGCGACTGTAAATGAGCAGTTCTTC; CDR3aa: CAWTRGATVNEQFF
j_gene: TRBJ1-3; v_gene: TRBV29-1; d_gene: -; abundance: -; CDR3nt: TGCAGCGTCCAGACCCTGATCGGGGACACCATATATTTT; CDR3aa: CSVQTLIGDTIYF
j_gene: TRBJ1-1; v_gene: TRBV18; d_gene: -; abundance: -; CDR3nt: TGTGCCAGCTCACCGGCCGAGGGTTGGAACACTGAAGCTTTCTTT; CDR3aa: CASSPAEGWNTEAFF
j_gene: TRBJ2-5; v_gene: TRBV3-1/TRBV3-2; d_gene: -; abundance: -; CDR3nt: TGTGCCAGCAGGGTTCCCGGGGGAGAGACCCAGTACTTC; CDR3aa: CASRVPGGETQYF
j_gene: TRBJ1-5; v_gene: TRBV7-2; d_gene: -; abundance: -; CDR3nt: TGTGCCAGCAGCCGTTCCAGGGGCGGGCAGCCCCAGCATTTT; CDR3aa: CASSRSRGGQPQHF
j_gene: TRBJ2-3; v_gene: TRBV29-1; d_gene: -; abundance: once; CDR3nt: TGCAGCGTTGAATCTAGCGACACAGATACGCAGTATTTT; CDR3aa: CSVESSDTDTQYF
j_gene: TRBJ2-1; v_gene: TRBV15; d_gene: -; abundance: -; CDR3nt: TGTGCCACCAGTGTAGCGCTCAATGAGCAGTTCTTC; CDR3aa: CATSVALNEQFF
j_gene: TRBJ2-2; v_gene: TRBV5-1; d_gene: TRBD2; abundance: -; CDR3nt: TGCGCCAGCAGCTCCCTAGCGGGAGGGAACACCGGGGAGCTGTTTTTT; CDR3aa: CASSSLAGGNTGELFF
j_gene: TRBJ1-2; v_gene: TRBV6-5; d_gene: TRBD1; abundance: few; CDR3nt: TGTGCCAGCAGATCCGACTCGACAGGGTACTATGGCTACACCTTC; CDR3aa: CASRSDSTGYYGYTF
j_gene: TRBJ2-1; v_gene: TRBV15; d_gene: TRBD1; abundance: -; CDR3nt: TGTGCCACCAGCAGAGAGGGCAGGGGGTACGATGAGCAGTTCTTC; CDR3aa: CATSREGRGYDEQFF
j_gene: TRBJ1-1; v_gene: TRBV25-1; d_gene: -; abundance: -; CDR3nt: TGTGCCAGCAGTGATCCGTTGGGGCCCACTGAAGCTTTCTTT; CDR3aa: CASSDPLGPTEAFF
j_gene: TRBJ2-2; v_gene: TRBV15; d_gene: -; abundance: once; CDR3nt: TGTGCCACCAGCAGTTTTCAGTCGGGAAGGGAGCTGTTTTTT; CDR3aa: CATSSFQSGRELFF
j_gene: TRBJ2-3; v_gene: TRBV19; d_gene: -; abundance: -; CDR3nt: TGTGCCAGTAGTACCGGACTCCCACCTAATACGCAGTATTTT; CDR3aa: CASSTGLPPNTQYF
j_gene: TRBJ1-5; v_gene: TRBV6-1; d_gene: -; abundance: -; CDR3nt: TGTGCCAGCAGTGATGGTTCAACACCATGGGCGCAGCCCCAGCATTTT; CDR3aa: CASSDGSTPWAQPQHF
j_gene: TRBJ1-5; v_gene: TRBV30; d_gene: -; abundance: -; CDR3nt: TGTGCCTGGAGTCCGGACTGGAGTCAGCCCCAGCATTTT; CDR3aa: CAWSPDWSQPQHF
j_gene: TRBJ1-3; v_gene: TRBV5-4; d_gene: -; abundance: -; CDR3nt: TGTGCCAGCAGCCCGGATCCAGGTGGGAACACCATATATTTT; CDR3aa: CASSPDPGGNTIYF
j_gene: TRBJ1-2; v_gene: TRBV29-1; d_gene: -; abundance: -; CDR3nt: TGCAGCGTGGGGGCCCTGGTAGGGTATGGCTACACCTTC; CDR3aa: CSVGALVGYGYTF
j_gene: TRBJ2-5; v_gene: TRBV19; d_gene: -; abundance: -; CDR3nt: TGTGCCAGTAGTCCACTGGGGGGGGCGGTGGAGACCCAGTACTTC; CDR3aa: CASSPLGGAVETQYF